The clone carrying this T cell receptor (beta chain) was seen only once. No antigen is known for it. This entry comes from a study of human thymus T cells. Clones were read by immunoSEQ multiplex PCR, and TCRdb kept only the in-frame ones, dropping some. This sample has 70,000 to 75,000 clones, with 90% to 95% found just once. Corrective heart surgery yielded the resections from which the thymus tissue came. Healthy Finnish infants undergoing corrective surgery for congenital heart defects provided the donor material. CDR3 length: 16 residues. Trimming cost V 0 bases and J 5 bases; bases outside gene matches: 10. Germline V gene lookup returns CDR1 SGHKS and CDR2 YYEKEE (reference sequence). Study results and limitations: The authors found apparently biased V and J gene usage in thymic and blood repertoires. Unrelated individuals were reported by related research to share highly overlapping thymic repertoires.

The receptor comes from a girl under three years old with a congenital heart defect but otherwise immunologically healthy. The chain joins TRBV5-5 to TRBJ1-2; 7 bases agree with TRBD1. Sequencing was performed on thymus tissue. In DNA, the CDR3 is TGTGCCAGCAGCTTGGGGCTACCCGGGACAGTATATGGCTACACCTTC. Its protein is CASSLGLPGTVYGYTF.